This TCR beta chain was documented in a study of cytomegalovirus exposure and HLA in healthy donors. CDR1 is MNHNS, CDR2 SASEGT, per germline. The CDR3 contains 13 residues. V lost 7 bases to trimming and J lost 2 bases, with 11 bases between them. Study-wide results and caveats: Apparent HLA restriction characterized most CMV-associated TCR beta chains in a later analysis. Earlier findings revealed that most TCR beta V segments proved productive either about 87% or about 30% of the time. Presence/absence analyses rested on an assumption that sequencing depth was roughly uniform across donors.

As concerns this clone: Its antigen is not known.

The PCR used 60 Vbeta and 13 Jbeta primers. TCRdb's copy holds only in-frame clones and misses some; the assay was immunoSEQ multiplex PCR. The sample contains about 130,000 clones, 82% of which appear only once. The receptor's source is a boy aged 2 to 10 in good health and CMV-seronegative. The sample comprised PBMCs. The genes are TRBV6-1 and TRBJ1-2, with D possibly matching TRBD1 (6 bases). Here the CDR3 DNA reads TGTGCCAGCAAGCGGGGGCTGAACTATGGCTACACCTTC. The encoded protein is CASKRGLNYGYTF.